The 2 T cell receptor beta chains below come from one sample, sequenced in a study of spatial heterogeneity in lung cancer. TCRdb re-called the 5' RACE reads through MiXCR, storing one row per CDR3 protein. The top ten clones hold approximately 25% of a sample with roughly 120,000 distinct CDR3 sequences, 11% of them seen once. As to time point: blood at routine non-recurrence follow-up after resection. Sample: PBMCs, taken at follow-up. These receptor sequences come from a female donor with early-stage non-small cell lung cancer.

The rearrangement links TRBV6-2 or TRBV6-3 to TRBJ2-4; D call uncertain. Trimming stripped 6 bases from V and 0 bases from J, with 9 bases between. CDR1 is MNHEY, CDR2 SVGEGT, per germline. The CDR3 has 14 residues. CDR3 sequence: CASRGTLAKNIQYF. In DNA, the CDR3 is TGTGCCAGCAGGGGAACATTAGCCAAAAACATTCAGTACTTC.

This clonotype was counted a few times. The gene calls are TRBV2 and TRBJ1-2, with D maybe TRBD1 (5 bases). The CDR3 extends over 13 amino acids. V gave up 5 bases and J gave up 4 bases, with 11 bases separating them. Looked up from germline, CDR1 is SNHLY and CDR2 is FYNNEI. The CDR3 nucleotides read TGTGCCAGCAGTTCGACAGATCGCTATGGCTACACCTTC. Translation: CASSSTDRYGYTF.